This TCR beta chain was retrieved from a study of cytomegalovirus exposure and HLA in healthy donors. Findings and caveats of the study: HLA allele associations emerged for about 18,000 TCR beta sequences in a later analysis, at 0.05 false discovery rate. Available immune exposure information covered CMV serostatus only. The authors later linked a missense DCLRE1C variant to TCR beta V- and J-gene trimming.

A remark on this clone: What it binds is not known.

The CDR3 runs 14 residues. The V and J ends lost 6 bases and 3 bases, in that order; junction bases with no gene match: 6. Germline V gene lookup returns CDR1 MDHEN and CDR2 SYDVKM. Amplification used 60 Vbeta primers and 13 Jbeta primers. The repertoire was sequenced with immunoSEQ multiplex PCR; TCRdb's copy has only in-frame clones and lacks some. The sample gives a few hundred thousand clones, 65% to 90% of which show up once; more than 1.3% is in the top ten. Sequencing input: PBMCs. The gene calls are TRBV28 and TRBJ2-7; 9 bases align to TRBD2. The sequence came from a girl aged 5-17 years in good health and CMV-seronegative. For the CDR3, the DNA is TGTGCCAGCAGATCTGGACTAGCGCACTACGAGCAGTACTTC. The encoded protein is CASRSGLAHYEQYF.